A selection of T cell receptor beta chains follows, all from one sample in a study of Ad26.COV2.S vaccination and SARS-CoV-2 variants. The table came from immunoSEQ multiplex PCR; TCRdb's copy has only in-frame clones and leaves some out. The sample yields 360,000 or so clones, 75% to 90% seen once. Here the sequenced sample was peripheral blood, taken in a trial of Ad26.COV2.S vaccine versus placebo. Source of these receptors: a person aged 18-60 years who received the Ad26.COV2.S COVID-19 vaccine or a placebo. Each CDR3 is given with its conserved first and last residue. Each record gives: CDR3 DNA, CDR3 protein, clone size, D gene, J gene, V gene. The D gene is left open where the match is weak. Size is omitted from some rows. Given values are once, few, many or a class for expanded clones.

TGTGCCAGCAGCCTCATGACCGGGAGCAATGAGCAGTTCTTC CASSLMTGSNEQFF . . TRBJ2-1 TRBV7-3
TGTGCCAGCAGTGAGACAACCAGCAATCAGCCCCAGCATTTT CASSETTSNQPQHF . . TRBJ1-5 TRBV6-1
TGTGCCTGGAGTTGGACAGCCTCTGGGGCCAACGTCCTGACTTTC CAWSWTASGANVLTF . . TRBJ2-6 TRBV30
TGTGCCAGCAGCGATCGGACGATCGGCTACACCTTC CASSDRTIGYTF . . TRBJ1-2 TRBV2
TGTGCCAGCAGCTTAGGGGGACTAGCGAACACCGGGGAGCTGTTTTTT CASSLGGLANTGELFF once TRBD2 TRBJ2-2 TRBV7-6
TGTGCCTGGAAAACCGGGACAGGGGCCTACGAGCAGTACTTC CAWKTGTGAYEQYF few TRBD1 TRBJ2-7 TRBV30
TGCAGTGCCTCGACTAGCGCGGGATTTCGTTTC CSASTSAGFRF . TRBD2 TRBJ2-7 TRBV20-1
TGTGCCAGCACAGACGGGTCTAACCAGATTATATATGGCTACACCTTC CASTDGSNQIIYGYTF . . TRBJ1-2 TRBV2
TGTGCCGGAGTCGACAGAAACCTCACCGGGGAGCTGTTTTTT CAGVDRNLTGELFF . . TRBJ2-2 TRBV9
TGTGCCAGCAGTTTACAGGGGGCCAACGTCCTGACTTTC CASSLQGANVLTF . . TRBJ2-6 TRBV12-3/TRBV12-4
TGTGCCAGCAGCTTGGCGGGGCCCCCCTACGAGCAGTACTTC CASSLAGPPYEQYF . . TRBJ2-7 TRBV7-2
TGTGCCAGCACAGGGGCGCGCATATATGAAAAACTGTTTTTT CASTGARIYEKLFF . . TRBJ1-4 TRBV7-3
TGTGCCATCAGGGAGCGGGAGAAGGGTAATGAGCAGTTCTTC CAIREREKGNEQFF . TRBD2 TRBJ2-1 TRBV10-3
TGTGCCAGCAGTTTCGACAGGGTAGAGACCCAGTACTTC CASSFDRVETQYF . TRBD1 TRBJ2-5 TRBV6-2/TRBV6-3
TGCGCCAGCAGCTTGGTTATGGACGGCACTGAAGCTTTCTTT CASSLVMDGTEAFF . . TRBJ1-1 TRBV5-1
TGTGCCACCCAGAAGATATTCCGGGACAGACCCCAAGAGACCCAGTACTTC CATQKIFRDRPQETQYF . TRBD1 TRBJ2-5 TRBV27
TGTGCCAGCAGCTCCGGGACAGGGGTCGGAGCAGATACGCAGTATTTT CASSSGTGVGADTQYF once TRBD1 TRBJ2-3 TRBV28
TGTGCCTGGAGTGTAGGGGGCACAGATACGCAGTATTTT CAWSVGGTDTQYF . . TRBJ2-3 TRBV30
TGTGCCAGCAGTCGGACTGGTTCCTACGAGCAGTACTTC CASSRTGSYEQYF . . TRBJ2-7 TRBV2
TGTGCCAGCAGCTTAGGGGCAGCAATCGGCAATCAGCCCCAGCATTTT CASSLGAAIGNQPQHF . . TRBJ1-5 TRBV7-3
TGCGCCAACCGAACAAGGGGGATAACCGGGGAGCTGTTTTTT CANRTRGITGELFF . . TRBJ2-2 TRBV23-1
TGTGCCAGCAGCCGAGGGGGGTACGGTACGCAGTATTTT CASSRGGYGTQYF . . TRBJ2-3 TRBV7-2
TGTGCCAGCAGCGATCTTTCTTCTGGAAACACCATATATTTT CASSDLSSGNTIYF once . TRBJ1-3 TRBV9
TGTGCCAGCAGCCCGAAGCAGGGTTCCTACGAGCAGTACTTC CASSPKQGSYEQYF . . TRBJ2-7 TRBV11-3
TGTGCCTGGAGCCAGTCGGAGACCCAGTACTTC CAWSQSETQYF . . TRBJ2-5 TRBV30
TGTGCCAGTAGTATAGGCCCTGTGGCCTACGAGCAGTACTTC CASSIGPVAYEQYF . . TRBJ2-7 TRBV19
TGTGCCACCAGTGGGCGGGGGGCCTACGAGCAGTACTTC CATSGRGAYEQYF . TRBD2 TRBJ2-7 TRBV24-1
TGTGCCAGCAGTCCCCTAGGGACTAGATATGAGACCCAGTACTTC CASSPLGTRYETQYF . TRBD2 TRBJ2-5 TRBV28
TGTGCCAGCAGCGGATCGCTAGCGGGAGGAAGCACAGATACGCAGTATTTT CASSGSLAGGSTDTQYF once TRBD2 TRBJ2-3 TRBV3-1/TRBV3-2
TGTGCCAGCAGTGAAGAGGCAGGAGGCGGATATGGCTACACCTTC CASSEEAGGGYGYTF . . TRBJ1-2 TRBV6-1
TGCGCCAGCAGCCGGGGACACCTGAATGGAAATGAGCAGTTCTTC CASSRGHLNGNEQFF . . TRBJ2-1 TRBV4-1
TGTGCCAGTAGTATAGAGCGTTCTGGGGCCAACGTCCTGACTTTC CASSIERSGANVLTF . . TRBJ2-6 TRBV19
TGTGCCAGCAGATCTCCGGGACAAAATAATTCACCCCTCCACTTT CASRSPGQNNSPLHF . . TRBJ1-6 TRBV6-5
TGTGCAAGTCGCTTAGAATCGGCTGGGGAAGAGACCCAGTACTTC CASRLESAGEETQYF . . TRBJ2-5 TRBV12-2
TGTGCCAGCTCAGAACCCCGATTTAGCACAGATACGCAGTATTTT CASSEPRFSTDTQYF . . TRBJ2-3 TRBV18
TGTGCCAGCTCACCAAACTCAGGTCAGCCCCAGCATTTT CASSPNSGQPQHF . . TRBJ1-5 TRBV18
TGTGCCAGCAGTTGGACGGGATACTCCGAGCAGTACTTC CASSWTGYSEQYF few . TRBJ2-7 TRBV6-6
TGTGCCAGCAGCAGGGACCGGCGATATGGCTACACCTTC CASSRDRRYGYTF once . TRBJ1-2 TRBV6-5
TGTGCCAGTAGTATCCGTAGCGGGACCTTGGCTGAGCAGTTCTTC CASSIRSGTLAEQFF once TRBD2 TRBJ2-1 TRBV19
TGTGCCAGCTCACCCCGGGTAGGGGGCCAAGAGACCCAGTACTTC CASSPRVGGQETQYF . . TRBJ2-5 TRBV18
TGTGCCAGCAGTGAAGTCCTAGGATCCGATCAGTACTTC CASSEVLGSDQYF . . TRBJ2-7 TRBV6-1
TGTGCCGTCTTCCCCCACTCACAGGGGGCCTTGAATCAGCCCCAGCATTTT CAVFPHSQGALNQPQHF . TRBD1 TRBJ1-5 TRBV28
TGTGCCTGGGGACAGGGGCTCGGACAGCCCCAGCATTTT CAWGQGLGQPQHF . TRBD1 TRBJ1-5 TRBV30
TGCGCCAGCAGCCAAGAGTATCGGGCCAATCAGCCCCAGCATTTT CASSQEYRANQPQHF . . TRBJ1-5 TRBV4-1